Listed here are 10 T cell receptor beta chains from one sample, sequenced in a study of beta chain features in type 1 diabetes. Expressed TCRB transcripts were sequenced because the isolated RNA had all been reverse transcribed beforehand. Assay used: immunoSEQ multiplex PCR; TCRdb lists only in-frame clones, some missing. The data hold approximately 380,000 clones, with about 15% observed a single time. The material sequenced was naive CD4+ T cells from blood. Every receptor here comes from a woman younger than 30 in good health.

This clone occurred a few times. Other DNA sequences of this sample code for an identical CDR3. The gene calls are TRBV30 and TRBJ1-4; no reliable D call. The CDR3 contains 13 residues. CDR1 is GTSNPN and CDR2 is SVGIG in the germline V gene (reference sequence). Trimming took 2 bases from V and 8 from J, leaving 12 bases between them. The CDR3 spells CAWSLRGGEKLFF. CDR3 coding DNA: TGTGCCTGGAGTTTGCGGGGTGGCGAAAAACTGTTTTTT.

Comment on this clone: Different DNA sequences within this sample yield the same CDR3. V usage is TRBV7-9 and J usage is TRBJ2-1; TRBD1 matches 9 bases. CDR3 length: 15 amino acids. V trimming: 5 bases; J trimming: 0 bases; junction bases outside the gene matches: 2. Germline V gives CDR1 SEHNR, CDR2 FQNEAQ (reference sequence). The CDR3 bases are TGTGCCAGCAGCCTGGGACAGGGCTCCTACAATGAGCAGTTCTTC. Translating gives CASSLGQGSYNEQFF.

The CDR3 protein is CASSYRDSNQPQHF. As DNA, the CDR3 is TGTGCCAGCAGCTACAGGGATAGCAATCAGCCCCAGCATTTT. The chain links TRBV7-9 to TRBJ1-5; tentative D call: TRBD1 (6 bases). This CDR3 has 14 amino acids. The V and J ends lost 4 bases and 0 bases respectively, with 7 bases between them. In germline, CDR1 is SEHNR, CDR2 FQNEAQ (reference sequence). The complete variable domain, with remaining parts taken from reference TRBV7-9 and TRBJ1-5, reads DTGVSQNPRHKITKRGQNVTFRCDPISEHNRLYWYRQTLGQGPEFLTYFQNEAQLEKSRLLSDRFSAERPKGSFSTLEIQRTEQGDSAMYLCASSYRDSNQPQHFGDGTRLSIL.

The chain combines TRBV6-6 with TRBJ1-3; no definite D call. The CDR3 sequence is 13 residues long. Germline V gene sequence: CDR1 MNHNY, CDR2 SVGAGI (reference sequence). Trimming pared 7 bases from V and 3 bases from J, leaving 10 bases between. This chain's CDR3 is CASKGGSGNTIYF. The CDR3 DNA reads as TGTGCCAGCAAAGGAGGCAGTGGAAACACCATATATTTT.

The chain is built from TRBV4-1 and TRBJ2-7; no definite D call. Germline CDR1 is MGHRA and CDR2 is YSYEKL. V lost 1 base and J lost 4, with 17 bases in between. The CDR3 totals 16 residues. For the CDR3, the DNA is TGCGCCAGCAGCCAAGTTCGAGGAGCCGCCCTATACGAGCAGTACTTC. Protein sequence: CASSQVRGAALYEQYF.

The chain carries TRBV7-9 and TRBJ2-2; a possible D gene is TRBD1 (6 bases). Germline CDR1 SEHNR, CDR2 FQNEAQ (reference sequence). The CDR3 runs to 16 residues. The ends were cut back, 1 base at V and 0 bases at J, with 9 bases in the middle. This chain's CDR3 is CASSLERGTNTGELFF. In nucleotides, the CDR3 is TGTGCCAGCAGCTTAGAGAGGGGGACGAACACCGGGGAGCTGTTTTTT. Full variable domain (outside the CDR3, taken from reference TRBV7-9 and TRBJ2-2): DTGVSQNPRHKITKRGQNVTFRCDPISEHNRLYWYRQTLGQGPEFLTYFQNEAQLEKSRLLSDRFSAERPKGSFSTLEIQRTEQGDSAMYLCASSLERGTNTGELFFGEGSRLTVL.

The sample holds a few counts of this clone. CDR3 in DNA: TGTGCCAGCAGTGGGACAAGAAGTAGCTACACCTTC. As protein: CASSGTRSSYTF. The V and J genes are TRBV2 and TRBJ1-2; the D gene is possibly TRBD1 (5 bases). Between the trimmed V and J ends, which lost 4 bases and 9 bases, there was a span of 12 bases. Germline V gives CDR1 SNHLY, CDR2 FYNNEI. This CDR3 region has 12 residues.

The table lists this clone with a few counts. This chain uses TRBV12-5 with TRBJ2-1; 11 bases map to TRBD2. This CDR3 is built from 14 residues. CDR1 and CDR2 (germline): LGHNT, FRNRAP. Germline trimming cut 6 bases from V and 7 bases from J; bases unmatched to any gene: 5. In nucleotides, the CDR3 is TGTGCTAGTGGACCGACTAGCGGGATAAATGAGCAGTTCTTC. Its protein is CASGPTSGINEQFF. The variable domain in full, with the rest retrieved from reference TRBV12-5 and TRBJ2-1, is DARVTQTPRHKVTEMGQEVTMRCQPILGHNTVFWYRQTMMQGLELLAYFRNRAPLDDSGMPKDRFSAEMPDATLATLKIQPSEPRDSAVYFCASGPTSGINEQFFGPGTRLTVL.

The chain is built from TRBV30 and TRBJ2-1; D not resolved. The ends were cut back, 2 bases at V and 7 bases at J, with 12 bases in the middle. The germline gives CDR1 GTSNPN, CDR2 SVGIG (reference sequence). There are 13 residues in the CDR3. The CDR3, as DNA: TGTGCCTGGAGTTCGGCGGTAGGAAATGAGCAGTTCTTC. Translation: CAWSSAVGNEQFF.

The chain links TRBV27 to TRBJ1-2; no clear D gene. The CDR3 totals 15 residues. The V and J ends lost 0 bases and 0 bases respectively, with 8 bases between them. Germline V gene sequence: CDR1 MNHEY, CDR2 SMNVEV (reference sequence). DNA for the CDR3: TGTGCCAGCAGTTTATCGGAGACCTCTAACTATGGCTACACCTTC. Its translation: CASSLSETSNYGYTF.